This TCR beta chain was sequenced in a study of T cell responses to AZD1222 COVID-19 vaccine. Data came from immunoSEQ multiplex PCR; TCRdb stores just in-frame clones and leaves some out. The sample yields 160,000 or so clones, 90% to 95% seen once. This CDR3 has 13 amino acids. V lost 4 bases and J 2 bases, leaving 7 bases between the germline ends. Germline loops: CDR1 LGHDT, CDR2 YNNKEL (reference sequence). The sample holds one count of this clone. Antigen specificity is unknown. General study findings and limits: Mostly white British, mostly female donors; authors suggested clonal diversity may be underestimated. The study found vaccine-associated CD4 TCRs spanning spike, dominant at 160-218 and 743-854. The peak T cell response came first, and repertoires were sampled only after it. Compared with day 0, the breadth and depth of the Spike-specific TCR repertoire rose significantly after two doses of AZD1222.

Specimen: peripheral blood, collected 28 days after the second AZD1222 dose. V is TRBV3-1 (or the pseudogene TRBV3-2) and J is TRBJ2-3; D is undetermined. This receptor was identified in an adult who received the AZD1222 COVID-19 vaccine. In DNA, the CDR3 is TGTGCCAGCAGCCTTCGGAACACAGATACGCAGTATTTT. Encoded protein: CASSLRNTDTQYF.